The present T cell receptor (beta chain) was sequenced within a study of blood T cell repertoires in COVID-19. Study at large: The study drew acute and convalescent COVID-19 samples from the United States, Italy and Spain. T cells, B-cell-depleted T cells, or PBMCs supplied cDNA or gDNA.

The CDR3 runs to 16 residues. J lost 1 base, V lost 5 bases, and 7 bases had no gene match. Germline loops: CDR1 SEHNR, CDR2 FQNEAQ (reference sequence). This clone came up a few times. Authors' data handling: Estimated nucleated cell counts came from reference gene primer amplification. Here immunoSEQ multiplex PCR was the method, and the copy in TCRdb shows in-frame clones only, minus some. That table gives V, J and clone size, and the DNA gave D and trimming. The table has about 190,000 clones, more than 60% seen once. The sample taken for sequencing was peripheral blood. The chain employs TRBV7-9 and TRBJ1-1, with 10 bases lining up with TRBD1. This receptor was obtained from a woman aged 50 to 60 with acute or convalescent COVID-19. The CDR3 reads CASSPRDRGSNTEAFF. CDR3 bases: TGTGCCAGCAGCCCCCGGGACAGGGGCTCGAACACTGAAGCTTTCTTT.